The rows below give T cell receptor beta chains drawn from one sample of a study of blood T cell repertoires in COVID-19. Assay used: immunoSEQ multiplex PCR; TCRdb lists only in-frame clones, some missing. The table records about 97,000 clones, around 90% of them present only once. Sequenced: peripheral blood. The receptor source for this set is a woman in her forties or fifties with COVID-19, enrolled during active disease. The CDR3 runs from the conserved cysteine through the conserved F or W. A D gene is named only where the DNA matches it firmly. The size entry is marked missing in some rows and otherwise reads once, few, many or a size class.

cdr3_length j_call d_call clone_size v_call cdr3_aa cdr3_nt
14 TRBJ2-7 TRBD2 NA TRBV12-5 CASGTVAGGDEQYF TGTGCTAGTGGTACAGTAGCGGGGGGGGACGAGCAGTACTTC
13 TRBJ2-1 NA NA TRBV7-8 CASSLQADNEQFF TGTGCCAGCAGCTTACAGGCAGACAATGAGCAGTTCTTC
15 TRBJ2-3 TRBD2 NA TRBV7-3 CASSSGLAGRDTQYF TGTGCCAGCAGCTCGGGACTAGCGGGGCGCGATACGCAGTATTTT
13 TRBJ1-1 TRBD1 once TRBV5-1 CASSRQGNTEAFF TGCGCCAGCAGCCGACAGGGGAACACTGAAGCTTTCTTT
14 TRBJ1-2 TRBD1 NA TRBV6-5 CASSPTGQAYGYTF TGTGCCAGCAGTCCGACAGGGCAGGCCTATGGCTACACCTTC
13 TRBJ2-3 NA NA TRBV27 CASSSFLTDTQYF TGTGCCAGCAGTTCCTTCCTAACAGATACGCAGTATTTT
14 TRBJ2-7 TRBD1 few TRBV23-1 CASIGQGGSYEQYF TGCGCCAGCATCGGACAGGGGGGCTCCTACGAGCAGTACTTC
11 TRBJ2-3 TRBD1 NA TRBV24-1 CATRGTGRAYF TGTGCCACCAGGGGGACAGGGCGGGCGTATTTT
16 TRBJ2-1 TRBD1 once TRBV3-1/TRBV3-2 CASSPGTGVSYNEQFF TGTGCCAGCAGCCCTGGGACAGGCGTCTCCTACAATGAGCAGTTCTTC
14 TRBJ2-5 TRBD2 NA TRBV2 CATQREGGLKTQYF TGTGCCACCCAGCGGGAGGGCGGTCTCAAGACCCAGTACTTC
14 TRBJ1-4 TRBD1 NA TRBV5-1 CASSPGTGSEKLFF TGCGCCAGCAGCCCTGGGACAGGGTCAGAAAAACTGTTTTTT
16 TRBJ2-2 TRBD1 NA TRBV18 CASSPPGGYDTGELFF TGTGCCAGCTCACCACCAGGGGGCTACGACACCGGGGAGCTGTTTTTT
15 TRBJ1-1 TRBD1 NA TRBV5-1 CASSVRQGLNTEAFF TGCGCCAGCAGCGTAAGACAGGGGTTGAACACTGAAGCTTTCTTT
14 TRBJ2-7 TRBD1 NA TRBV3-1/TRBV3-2 CASSSMGTAYEQYF TGTGCCAGCAGCTCTATGGGGACAGCCTACGAGCAGTACTTC
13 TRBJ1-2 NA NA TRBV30 CAWDAGADYGYTF TGTGCCTGGGATGCGGGGGCTGACTATGGCTACACCTTC